The text below deals with one T cell receptor (beta chain). Its target is unknown. The junction differs from germline at one of its ends, possibly a read error. TCRdb reanalysed the 5' RACE reads using MiXCR and keeps one entry per CDR3 protein. The sample consists of 450,000 or so distinct CDR3 sequences, roughly a quarter of them appearing once. Germline V gene sequence: CDR1 SGHDT, CDR2 YYEEEE. The CDR3 spans 13 residues. The sample comes from a study of identical twins. Study results and limitations: It was cross-sectional statistical analysis, not following the same donors, that the conclusions relied on.

The sample also formed part of further work on T cells expressing NK-cell markers. Turning to that study: Each TCR beta repertoire originated in sorted T cells that were CD3+CD56+NKG2C+, CD3+CD56+NKG2C- or CD3+CD56-NKG2C+. Leadership of the CD3+CD56-NKG2C+ fraction also belonged to these clonotypes in a handful of donors.

The genes are TRBV5-6 and TRBJ2-5; possible D gene TRBD2, 5 bases. The receptor comes from a woman aged 18-35 years in good health. The specimen was CD4+ T cells sorted from blood. CDR3 amino acids: CAISPGLVETQYF. The CDR3 DNA reads as TGTGCCATCAGCCCCGGACTCGTGGAGACCCAGTACTTC.